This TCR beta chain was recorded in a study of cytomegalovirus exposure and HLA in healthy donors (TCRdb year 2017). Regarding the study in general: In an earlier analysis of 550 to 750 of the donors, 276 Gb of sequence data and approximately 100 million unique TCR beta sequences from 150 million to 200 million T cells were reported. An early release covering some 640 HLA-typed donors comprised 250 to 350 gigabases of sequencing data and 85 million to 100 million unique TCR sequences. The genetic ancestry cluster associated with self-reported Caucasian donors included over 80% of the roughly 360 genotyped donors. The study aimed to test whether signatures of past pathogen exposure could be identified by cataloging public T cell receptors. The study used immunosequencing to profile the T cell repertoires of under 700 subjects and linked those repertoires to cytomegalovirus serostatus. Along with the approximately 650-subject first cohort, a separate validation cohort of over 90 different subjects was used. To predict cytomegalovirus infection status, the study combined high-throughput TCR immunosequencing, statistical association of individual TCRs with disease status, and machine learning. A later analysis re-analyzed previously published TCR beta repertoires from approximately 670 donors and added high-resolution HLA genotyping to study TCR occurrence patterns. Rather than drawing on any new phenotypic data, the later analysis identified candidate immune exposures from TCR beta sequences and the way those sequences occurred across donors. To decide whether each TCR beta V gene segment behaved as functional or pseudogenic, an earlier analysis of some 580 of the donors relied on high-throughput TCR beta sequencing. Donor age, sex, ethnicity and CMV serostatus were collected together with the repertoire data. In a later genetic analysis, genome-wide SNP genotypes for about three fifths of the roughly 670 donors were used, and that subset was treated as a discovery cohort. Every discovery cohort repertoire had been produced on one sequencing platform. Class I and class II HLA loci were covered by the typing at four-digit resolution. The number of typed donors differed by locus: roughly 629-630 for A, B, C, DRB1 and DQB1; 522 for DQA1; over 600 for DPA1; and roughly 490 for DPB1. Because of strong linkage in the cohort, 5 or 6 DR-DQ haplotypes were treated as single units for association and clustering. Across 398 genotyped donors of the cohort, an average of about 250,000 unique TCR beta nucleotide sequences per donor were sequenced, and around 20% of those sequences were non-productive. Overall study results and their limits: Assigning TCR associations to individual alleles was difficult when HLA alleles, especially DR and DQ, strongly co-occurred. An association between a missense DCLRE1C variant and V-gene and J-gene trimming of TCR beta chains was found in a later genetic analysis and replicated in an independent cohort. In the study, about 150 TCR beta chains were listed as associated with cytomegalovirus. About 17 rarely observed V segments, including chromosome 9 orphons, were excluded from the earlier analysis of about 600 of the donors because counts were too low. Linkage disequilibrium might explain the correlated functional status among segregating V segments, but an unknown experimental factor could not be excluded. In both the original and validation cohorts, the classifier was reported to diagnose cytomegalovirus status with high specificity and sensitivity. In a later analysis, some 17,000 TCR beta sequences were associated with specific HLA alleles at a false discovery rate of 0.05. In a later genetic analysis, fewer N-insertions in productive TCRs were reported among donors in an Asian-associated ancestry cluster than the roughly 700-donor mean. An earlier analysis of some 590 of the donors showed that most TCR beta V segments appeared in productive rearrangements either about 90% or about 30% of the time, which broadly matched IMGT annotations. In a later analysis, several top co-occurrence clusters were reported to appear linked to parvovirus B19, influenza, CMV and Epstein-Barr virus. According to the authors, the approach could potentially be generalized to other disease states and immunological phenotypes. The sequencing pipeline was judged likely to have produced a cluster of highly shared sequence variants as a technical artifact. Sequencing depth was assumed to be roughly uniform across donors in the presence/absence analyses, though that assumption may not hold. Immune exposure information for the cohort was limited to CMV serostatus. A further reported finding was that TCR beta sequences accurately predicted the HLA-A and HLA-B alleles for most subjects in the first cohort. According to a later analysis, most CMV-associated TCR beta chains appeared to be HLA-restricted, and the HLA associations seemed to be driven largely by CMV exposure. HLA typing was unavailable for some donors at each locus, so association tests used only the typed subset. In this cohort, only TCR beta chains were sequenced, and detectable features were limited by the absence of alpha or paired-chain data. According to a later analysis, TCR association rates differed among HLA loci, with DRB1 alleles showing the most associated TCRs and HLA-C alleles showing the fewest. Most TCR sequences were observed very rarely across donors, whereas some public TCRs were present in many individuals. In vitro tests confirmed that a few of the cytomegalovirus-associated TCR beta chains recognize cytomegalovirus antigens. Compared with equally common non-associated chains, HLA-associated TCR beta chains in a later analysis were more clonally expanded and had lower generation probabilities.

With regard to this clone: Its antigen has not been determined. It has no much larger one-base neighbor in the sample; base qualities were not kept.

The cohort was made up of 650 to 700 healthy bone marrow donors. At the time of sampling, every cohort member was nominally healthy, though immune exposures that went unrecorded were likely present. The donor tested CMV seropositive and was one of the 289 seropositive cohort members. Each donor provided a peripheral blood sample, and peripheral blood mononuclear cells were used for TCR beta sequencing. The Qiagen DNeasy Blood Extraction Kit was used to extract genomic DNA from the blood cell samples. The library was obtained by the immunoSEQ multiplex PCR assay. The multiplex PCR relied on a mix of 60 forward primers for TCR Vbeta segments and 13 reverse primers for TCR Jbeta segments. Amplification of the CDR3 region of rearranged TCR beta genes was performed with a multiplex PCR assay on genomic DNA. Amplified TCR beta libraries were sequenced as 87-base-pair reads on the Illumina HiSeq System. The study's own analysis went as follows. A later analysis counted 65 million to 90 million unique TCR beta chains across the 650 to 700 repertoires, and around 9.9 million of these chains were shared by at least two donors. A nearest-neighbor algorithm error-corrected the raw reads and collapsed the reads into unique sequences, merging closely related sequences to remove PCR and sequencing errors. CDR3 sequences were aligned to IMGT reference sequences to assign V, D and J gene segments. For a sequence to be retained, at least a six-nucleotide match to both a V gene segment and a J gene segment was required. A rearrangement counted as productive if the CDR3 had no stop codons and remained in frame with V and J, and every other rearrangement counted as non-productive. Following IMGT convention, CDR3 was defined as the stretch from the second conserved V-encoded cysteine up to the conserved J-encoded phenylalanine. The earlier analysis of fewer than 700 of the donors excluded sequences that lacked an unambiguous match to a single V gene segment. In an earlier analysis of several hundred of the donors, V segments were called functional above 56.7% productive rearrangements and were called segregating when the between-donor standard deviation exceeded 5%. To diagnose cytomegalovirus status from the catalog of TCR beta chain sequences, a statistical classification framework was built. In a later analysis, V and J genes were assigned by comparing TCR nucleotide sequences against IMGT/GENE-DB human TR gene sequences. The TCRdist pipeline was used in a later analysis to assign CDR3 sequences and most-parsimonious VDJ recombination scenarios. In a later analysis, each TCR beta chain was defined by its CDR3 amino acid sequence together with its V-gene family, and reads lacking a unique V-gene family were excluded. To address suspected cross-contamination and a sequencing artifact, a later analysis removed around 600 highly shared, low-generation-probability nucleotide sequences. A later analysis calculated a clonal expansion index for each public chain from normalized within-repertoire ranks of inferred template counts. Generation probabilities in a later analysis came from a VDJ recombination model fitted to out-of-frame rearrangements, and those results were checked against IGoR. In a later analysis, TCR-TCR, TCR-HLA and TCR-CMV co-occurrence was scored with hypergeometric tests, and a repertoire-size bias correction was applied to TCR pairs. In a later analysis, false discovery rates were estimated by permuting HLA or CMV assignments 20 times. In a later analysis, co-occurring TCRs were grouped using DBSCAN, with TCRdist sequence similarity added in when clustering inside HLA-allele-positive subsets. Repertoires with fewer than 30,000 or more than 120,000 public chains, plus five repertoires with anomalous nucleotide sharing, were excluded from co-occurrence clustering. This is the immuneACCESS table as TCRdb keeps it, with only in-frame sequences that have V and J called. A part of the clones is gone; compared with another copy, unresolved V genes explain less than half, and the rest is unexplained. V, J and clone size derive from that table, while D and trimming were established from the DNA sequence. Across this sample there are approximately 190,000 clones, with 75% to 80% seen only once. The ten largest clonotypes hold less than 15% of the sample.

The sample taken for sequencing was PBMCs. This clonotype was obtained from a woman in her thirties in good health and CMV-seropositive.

CDR3 loop: CASSEYRGYGYTF. The sequenced DNA is TGCGCCAGCAGCGAGTACAGGGGCTATGGCTACACCTTC. The rearranged chain carries TRBV5-1 and TRBJ1-2; a stretch of 7 junction bases matches TRBD1. Per the germline V gene, SGHRS is the CDR1 and YFSETQ is the CDR2. V is trimmed back by 4 bases and J by 4 bases, and the junction contains 4 bases that no gene match accounts for. The CDR3 sequence holds 13 residues, the cysteine and phenylalanine included. Here the CDR3 DNA is all that survives: 39 bases in frame from base 1. Where the CDR3 stops, the reference TRBV5-1 and TRBJ1-2 genes take over; the full variable domain is KAGVTQTPRYLIKTRGQQVTLSCSPISGHRSVSWYQQTPGQGLQFLFEYFSETQRNKGNFPGRFSGRQFSNSRSEMNVSTLELGDSALYLCASSEYRGYGYTFGSGTRLTVV.